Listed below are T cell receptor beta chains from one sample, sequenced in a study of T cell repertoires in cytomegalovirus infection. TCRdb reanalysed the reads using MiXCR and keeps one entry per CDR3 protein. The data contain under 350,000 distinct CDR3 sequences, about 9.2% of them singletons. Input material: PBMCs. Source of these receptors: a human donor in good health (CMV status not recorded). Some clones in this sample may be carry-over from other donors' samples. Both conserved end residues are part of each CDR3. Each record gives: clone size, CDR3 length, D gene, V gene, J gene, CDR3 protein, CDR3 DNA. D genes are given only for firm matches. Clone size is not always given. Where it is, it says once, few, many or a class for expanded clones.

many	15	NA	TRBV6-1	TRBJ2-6	CASSEAGSGANVLTF	TGTGCCAGCAGTGAAGCAGGGTCTGGGGCCAACGTCCTGACTTTC
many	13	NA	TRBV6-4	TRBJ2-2	CASSDVKAGELFF	TGTGCCAGCAGTGACGTGAAAGCCGGGGAGCTGTTTTTT
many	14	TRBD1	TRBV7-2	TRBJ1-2	CASSPDRGPDGYTF	TGTGCCAGCAGCCCGGACAGGGGGCCCGATGGCTACACCTTC
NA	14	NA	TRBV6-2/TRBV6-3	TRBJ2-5	CASSRQMIQETQYF	TGTGCCAGCAGCCGACAAATGATACAAGAGACCCAGTACTTC
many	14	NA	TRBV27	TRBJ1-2	CASSPLFATYGYTF	TGTGCCAGCAGCCCCTTGTTCGCGACCTATGGCTACACCTTC
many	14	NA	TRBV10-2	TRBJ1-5	CASSEPGGSQPQHF	TGCGCCAGCAGTGAGCCCGGGGGGAGCCAGCCCCAGCATTTT
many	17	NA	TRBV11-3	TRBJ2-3	CASSLFRESFCTDTQYF	TGTGCCAGCAGTCTTTTCCGGGAAAGCTTTTGCACAGATACGCAGTATTTT
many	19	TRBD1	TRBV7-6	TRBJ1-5	CASSSRDRDLLYSNQPQHF	TGTGCCAGCAGCTCCCGGGACAGGGACCTCTTATATAGCAATCAGCCCCAGCATTTT
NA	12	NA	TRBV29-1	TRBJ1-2	CSVGVGDDGYTF	TGCAGCGTGGGTGTGGGCGACGATGGCTACACCTTC
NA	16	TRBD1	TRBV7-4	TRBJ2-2	CASSLATGGNTGELFF	TGTGCCAGCAGCTTAGCCACAGGGGGCAACACCGGGGAGCTGTTTTTT
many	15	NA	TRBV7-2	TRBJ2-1	CASSAVVGQANEQFF	TGTGCCAGCAGCGCCGTAGTGGGTCAGGCAAATGAGCAGTTCTTC
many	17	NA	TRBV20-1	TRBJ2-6	CSARVATGYSGANVLTF	TGCAGTGCTAGAGTGGCGACAGGCTACTCTGGGGCCAACGTCCTGACTTTC
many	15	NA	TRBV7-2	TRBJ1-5	CASSPARGSNQPQHF	TGTGCCAGCAGTCCGGCGAGGGGTAGCAATCAGCCCCAGCATTTT
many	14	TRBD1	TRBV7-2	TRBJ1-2	CASSSRDRGHGYTF	TGTGCCAGCAGCTCCAGGGACAGGGGGCATGGCTACACCTTC
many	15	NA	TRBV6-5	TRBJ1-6	CASSYSEQGGSPLHF	TGTGCCAGCAGTTACTCAGAACAGGGCGGTTCACCCCTCCACTTT
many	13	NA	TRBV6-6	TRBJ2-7	CASGTISSYEQYF	TGTGCCAGTGGGACGATTAGCTCCTACGAGCAGTACTTC
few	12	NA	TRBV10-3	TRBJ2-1	CAISESSNEQFF	TGTGCCATCAGTGAGTCATCAAATGAGCAGTTCTTC
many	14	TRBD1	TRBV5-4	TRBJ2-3	CASSRDRGLDTQYF	TGTGCCAGCAGCCGGGACAGGGGATTGGATACGCAGTATTTT
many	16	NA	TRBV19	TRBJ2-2	CASTPIGRVNTGELFF	TGTGCCAGTACCCCAATCGGTCGGGTCAACACCGGGGAGCTGTTTTTT
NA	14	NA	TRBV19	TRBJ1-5	CASSADGYNQPQHF	TGTGCCAGTAGTGCGGACGGTTACAATCAGCCCCAGCATTTT
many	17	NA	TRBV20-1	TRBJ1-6	CSARDMLRGAGNSPLHF	TGCAGTGCTAGAGATATGTTACGGGGGGCGGGGAATTCACCCCTCCACTTT
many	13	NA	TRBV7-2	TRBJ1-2	CASSSEGPFGYTF	TGTGCCAGCAGCTCCGAGGGCCCATTCGGCTACACCTTC
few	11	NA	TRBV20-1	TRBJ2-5	CSAPQLETQYF	TGCAGTGCCCCTCAATTAGAGACCCAGTACTTC
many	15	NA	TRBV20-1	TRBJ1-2	CSARDVGGREYGYTF	TGCAGTGCTAGAGATGTCGGGGGTCGGGAATATGGCTACACCTTC
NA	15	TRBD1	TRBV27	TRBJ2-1	CASRSGTGGRNEQLF	TGTGCCAGCAGGTCCGGGACAGGGGGTAGGAATGAGCAGTTGTTC
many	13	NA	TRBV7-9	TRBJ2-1	CASSLARTPRGFF	TGTGCCAGCAGCTTAGCGCGGACTCCCCGAGGATTCTTC
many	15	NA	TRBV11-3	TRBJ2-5	CASSLGGGKSETQYF	TGTGCCAGCAGCTTGGGCGGGGGCAAGTCAGAGACCCAGTACTTC
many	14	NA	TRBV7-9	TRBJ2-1	CASRSGSSYNEQFF	TGTGCCAGCAGGTCAGGCAGTTCCTACAATGAGCAGTTCTTC
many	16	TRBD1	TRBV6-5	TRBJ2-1	CASSYFMTGEVGEQFF	TGTGCCAGCAGTTACTTCATGACAGGGGAGGTAGGTGAGCAGTTCTTC
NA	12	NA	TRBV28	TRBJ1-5	CASRSPNQPQHF	TGTGCCAGCAGATCCCCCAATCAGCCCCAGCATTTT
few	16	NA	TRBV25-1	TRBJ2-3	CASSEGQRTSTDTQYF	TGTGCCAGCAGTGAAGGCCAAAGAACTAGTACAGATACGCAGTATTTT
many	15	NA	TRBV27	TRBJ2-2	CASSFLAIKVGELFF	TGTGCCAGCAGTTTCCTGGCGATCAAGGTCGGGGAGCTGTTTTTT
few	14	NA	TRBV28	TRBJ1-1	CASTEPRMHPEAFF	TGTGCCAGCACCGAACCAAGGATGCACCCTGAAGCTTTCTTT
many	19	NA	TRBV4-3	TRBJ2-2	CASSQELRDFRFSTGELFF	TGCGCCAGCAGCCAAGAGCTCCGGGACTTCCGCTTCTCCACCGGGGAGCTGTTTTTT
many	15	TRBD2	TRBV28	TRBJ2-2	CASSERGANTGELFF	TGTGCCAGCAGTGAGCGGGGGGCGAACACCGGGGAGCTGTTTTTT
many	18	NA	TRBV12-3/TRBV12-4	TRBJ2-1	CASSYANFLGGKGNEQFF	TGTGCCAGCAGTTACGCTAACTTCCTTGGGGGGAAAGGGAATGAGCAGTTCTTC
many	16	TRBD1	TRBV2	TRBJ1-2	CASSALGQGERSGYTF	TGTGCCAGCAGTGCGCTGGGACAGGGCGAGCGATCTGGCTACACCTTC
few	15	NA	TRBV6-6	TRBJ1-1	CASSYGGVSGIEAFF	TGTGCCAGCAGTTACGGAGGGGTATCGGGAATTGAAGCTTTCTTT
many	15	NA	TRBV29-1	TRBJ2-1	CSVRERESSYNEQFF	TGCAGCGTCCGGGAGCGCGAGAGCTCCTACAATGAGCAGTTCTTC
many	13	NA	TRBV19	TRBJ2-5	CASSRAYQETQYF	TGTGCCAGTAGTCGGGCGTACCAAGAGACCCAGTACTTC
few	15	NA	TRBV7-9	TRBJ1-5	CASSSQGLSYQPQHF	TGTGCCAGCAGCTCCCAAGGCCTATCCTATCAGCCCCAGCATTTT
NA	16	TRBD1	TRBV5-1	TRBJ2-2	CASQGQGLMNTGELFF	TGCGCCAGCCAAGGACAGGGACTGATGAACACCGGGGAGCTGTTTTTT
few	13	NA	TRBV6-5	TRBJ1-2	CASSGDTSSGYTF	TGTGCCAGCAGTGGGGACACCTCCTCTGGCTACACCTTC
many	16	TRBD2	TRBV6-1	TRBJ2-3	CASSHGGGFRTDTQYF	TGTGCCAGCAGCCACGGGGGGGGGTTTCGGACAGATACGCAGTATTTT
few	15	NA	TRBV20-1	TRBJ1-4	CSARDRAGRGEKLFF	TGCAGTGCTAGAGATAGGGCAGGGAGGGGAGAAAAACTGTTTTTT
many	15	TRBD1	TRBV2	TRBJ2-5	CASSVVRGRSETQYF	TGTGCCAGCAGTGTAGTTAGGGGGCGGTCGGAGACCCAGTACTTC
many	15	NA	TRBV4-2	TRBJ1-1	CASSQDQGLALEAFF	TGTGCCAGCAGCCAAGACCAGGGACTGGCCCTTGAAGCTTTCTTT
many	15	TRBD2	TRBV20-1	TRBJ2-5	CSAGRTSGGQETQYF	TGCAGTGCTGGAAGGACTAGCGGGGGACAAGAGACCCAGTACTTC
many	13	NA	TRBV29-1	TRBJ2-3	CSVEGRATDTQYF	TGCAGCGTTGAAGGGAGAGCCACAGATACGCAGTATTTT
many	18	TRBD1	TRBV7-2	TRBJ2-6	CASSSRTGLRSGANVLTF	TGTGCCAGCAGCTCCCGGACAGGGCTACGCTCTGGGGCCAACGTCCTGACTTTC
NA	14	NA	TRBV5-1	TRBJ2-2	CASSIDREAGELFF	TGCGCCAGCAGCATAGACAGGGAGGCCGGGGAGCTGTTTTTT
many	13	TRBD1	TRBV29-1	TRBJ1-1	CSAGRTGGGEAFF	TGCAGCGCTGGGAGGACAGGGGGCGGGGAAGCTTTCTTT
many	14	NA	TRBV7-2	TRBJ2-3	CASIRAVSTDTQYF	TGTGCCAGCATCAGAGCGGTTAGCACAGATACGCAGTATTTT
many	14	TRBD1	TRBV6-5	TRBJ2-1	CASRGQGYTNEQFF	TGTGCCAGCAGGGGACAGGGGTATACCAATGAGCAGTTCTTC